Listed below are T cell receptor beta chains from one sample, sequenced in a study of T cell responses to AZD1222 COVID-19 vaccine. Using immunoSEQ multiplex PCR, the repertoire was profiled, and TCRdb retains in-frame clones only, with some absent. Among about 90,000 clones listed, over 75% were seen once. Sequencing was performed on peripheral blood, taken 28 days after the second AZD1222 dose. The receptor source for this set is an adult who received the AZD1222 COVID-19 vaccine. CDR3s include the opening cysteine and the closing phenylalanine or tryptophan. The D gene is left open where the match is weak. For some rows the clone size is stated as once, few or many, or as a class when expanded; others skip it.

- - TRBJ1-2 TRBV19 TGTGCCAGTAGTATGCTCAGCTTCGGCTACACCTTC CASSMLSFGYTF
- - TRBJ2-4 TRBV6-5 TGTGCCAGCAGTTACGGGGGAGGTGGAGCCAAAAACATTCAGTACTTC CASSYGGGGAKNIQYF
TRBD1 - TRBJ2-7 TRBV27 TGTGCCAGCAGTTTGACAGGGGCTTACGAGCAGTACTTC CASSLTGAYEQYF
TRBD2 - TRBJ2-2 TRBV11-2 TGTGCCAGCAGCCGCGGGGGGGCGAACACCGGGGAGCTGTTTTTT CASSRGGANTGELFF
TRBD2 few TRBJ2-2 TRBV6-2/TRBV6-3 TGTGCCAGCAGCTATTCACCGGGACTAGCGGGGACCGGGGAGCTGTTTTTT CASSYSPGLAGTGELFF
- - TRBJ1-2 TRBV29-1 - CSVVWGTGSHTF
- - TRBJ1-4 TRBV7-2 TGTGCCAGCAGCTTAAATGGTGCAACTAATGAAAAACTGTTTTTT CASSLNGATNEKLFF
- once TRBJ2-2 TRBV6-6 TGTGCCAGCAGTGGCGGGACAGCAAGAGGCACCGGGGAGCTGTTTTTT CASSGGTARGTGELFF
- - TRBJ2-1 TRBV7-9 TGTGCCAGCAGCTGGACGGGGAATGAGCAGTTCTTC CASSWTGNEQFF
TRBD1 - TRBJ1-3 TRBV11-3 TGTGCCAGCAGCCCCGGGACAGGAGGAAACACCATATATTTT CASSPGTGGNTIYF
- - TRBJ2-5 TRBV7-9 TGTGCCAGCAGCTTAGGACCCCGATCATCCACCCAGTACTTC CASSLGPRSSTQYF
- - TRBJ1-1 TRBV27 TGTGCCAGCAGTCCCCGACTCTCACCCTGGAACACTGAAGCTTTCTTT CASSPRLSPWNTEAFF
TRBD1 - TRBJ1-2 TRBV6-5 TGTGCCAGCAGTCCAGGGGGCGCGGTGGGCTACACCTTC CASSPGGAVGYTF
- - TRBJ1-1 TRBV5-5 TGTGCCAGCAGCTTACCAGGGTCTACTGAAGCTTTCTTT CASSLPGSTEAFF
- - TRBJ2-7 TRBV4-1 TGCGCCAGCAGCCAAGTAGGGGTAGGTGCGGTAGAGCAGTACTTC CASSQVGVGAVEQYF
- - TRBJ1-3 TRBV5-1 TGCGCCAGCACCCTAATCCCTGGAAACACCATATATTTT CASTLIPGNTIYF
- - TRBJ2-7 TRBV5-1 TGCGCCAGCAGCGCCGGCAGGTCGAGGCTCGAGCAGTACTTC CASSAGRSRLEQYF
TRBD1 - TRBJ2-3 TRBV24-1 TGTGCCACCAGTGACTGGAGACAGGGCGGAGGATATACGCAGTATTTT CATSDWRQGGGYTQYF
- - TRBJ1-1 TRBV18 TGTGCCAGCTCACCACCCGGACAGACGAACACTGAAGCTTTCTTT CASSPPGQTNTEAFF
TRBD1 - TRBJ1-2 TRBV19 TGTGCCAGTAGAGGAGAGGGACAGGGCTACTATGGCTACACCTTC CASRGEGQGYYGYTF
- few TRBJ1-2 TRBV3-1/TRBV3-2 TGTGCCAGCAGCCCCGGGTTTGGCTACACCTTC CASSPGFGYTF
- - TRBJ2-7 TRBV5-4 TGTGCCAGCAGCGCGAAGACAGCCCGGGAGCAGTACTTC CASSAKTAREQYF
- once TRBJ2-1 TRBV24-1 TGTGCCACCAGTGATTCCACCGGGAGCTCCTACAATGAGCAGTTCTTC CATSDSTGSSYNEQFF
TRBD1 - TRBJ1-2 TRBV30 TGTGCCTTGAAGGACAGGGTTGGCTACACCTTC CALKDRVGYTF
- - TRBJ1-1 TRBV3-1/TRBV3-2 TGTGCCAGCAGCCAAGAGGGCATCGACGGAGCTTTCTTT CASSQEGIDGAFF
- - TRBJ1-1 TRBV18 TGTGCCTTTACGTGGGGGCTGAACACTGAAGCTTTCTTT CAFTWGLNTEAFF
- - TRBJ1-5 TRBV11-3 TGTGCCAGCAGCTCCCCCGTAGGACAGTTCAATCAGCCCCAGCATTTT CASSSPVGQFNQPQHF
- - TRBJ2-3 TRBV25-1 TGTGCCAGCTCCGATCCGGGTGACAGCACAGATACGCAGTATTTT CASSDPGDSTDTQYF
TRBD2 - TRBJ2-2 TRBV28 TGTGCCAGCGGGGGGGTTTTGGATCCCGGGGAGCTGTTTTTT CASGGVLDPGELFF
- - TRBJ1-1 TRBV6-5 TGTGCCAGCAGTTACATGGGGAGGGGGGAAGAAGCTTTCTTT CASSYMGRGEEAFF
- - TRBJ1-5 TRBV10-3 TGTGCCATCAGTGATGTGGGAGGAAAAGGGGGCAATCAGCCCCAGCATTTT CAISDVGGKGGNQPQHF
- - TRBJ1-6 TRBV4-1 TGCGCCAGCAGCCAAGATGGAGGGGCCGCCAGCGGGGGTTCACCCCTCCACTTT CASSQDGGAASGGSPLHF
TRBD2 - TRBJ2-1 TRBV6-1 TGTGCCAGCAGTGAAAGCGGGGGGGCCTACAATGAGCAGTTCTTC CASSESGGAYNEQFF
- - TRBJ2-7 TRBV9 TGTGCCAGCAGCGCCACGACTAGAGATAAGCAGTACTTC CASSATTRDKQYF
TRBD1 - TRBJ2-2 TRBV10-2 TGCGCCAGCAGATCCCGGGACAGGGGTCCGAACACCGGGGAGCTGTTTTTT CASRSRDRGPNTGELFF
TRBD2 - TRBJ2-3 TRBV6-2/TRBV6-3 TGTGCCAGCAGTTACGACCTAGCGGGGGGGTTTAGCACAGATACGCAGTATTTT CASSYDLAGGFSTDTQYF
- - TRBJ1-1 TRBV9 TGTGCCAGCAGCGCCTACTTGGGTACTGAAGCTTTCTTT CASSAYLGTEAFF
- - TRBJ1-5 TRBV7-2 TGTGCCAGCAGCTTAGCGGGCAGGGAGGGTCAGCCCCAGCATTTT CASSLAGREGQPQHF
TRBD1 - TRBJ1-2 TRBV5-1 TGCGCCAGCAGCGGGGGAGGAGGGGGCAGTTCGGGCTACACCTTC CASSGGGGGSSGYTF
TRBD1 - TRBJ1-6 TRBV6-5 TGTGCCAGCAGCCTCGGGACAGGGGAGTCACCCCTCCACTTT CASSLGTGESPLHF
- - TRBJ1-3 TRBV6-4 TGTGCCAGCAACCCCCGCTCTTTT CASNPRSF
- once TRBJ2-7 TRBV14 TGTGCCAGCAGCCAAACGAGGTCCTACGAGCAGTACTTC CASSQTRSYEQYF
TRBD1 - TRBJ1-6 TRBV9 TGTGCCAGCAGCGTCCGACAGGGGCCCCCCCTCCACTTT CASSVRQGPPLHF